This TCR beta chain was documented in a study of post-analysis software for immune sequencing data. Looking at the study overall: The study covered relapsing-remitting, secondary progressive and progressive-relapsing courses of multiple sclerosis. Findings and limits, study-wide: Higher frequency in patients than in controls was seen for a handful of TRBV segments, with TRBV5-6, TRBV5-1 and TRBV20-1 among them. Significantly lower normalized Chao1 diversity was found in patients with multiple sclerosis relative to controls.

The sample holds a few counts of this clonotype. The antigen is not known. Unique molecular identifiers tagged the TCR beta cDNA libraries. Each sample of roughly 0.85 to 11 million input T cells yielded 500,000 or so cDNA molecules, so each molecule approximated one T cell. MiXCR, applied by TCRdb to the PCR reads, yields one record per CDR3 protein. The table shows about 770,000 distinct CDR3 sequences, with 35% to 55% occurring only once. V lost 3 bases, J lost 4 bases, and 6 bases stayed unmatched. Germline CDR1 and CDR2: DFQATT and SNEGSKA (reference sequence). The CDR3 has 14 amino acids. The source of this sequence is a girl aged 10 to 17 with multiple sclerosis. The sample was blood. The V and J genes are TRBV20-1 and TRBJ2-1; 7 bases agree with TRBD2. DNA of the CDR3: TGCAGTGCTAGCCCGCTAGCGGAATACAATGAGCAGTTCTTC. It specifies CSASPLAEYNEQFF.